The clone carrying this TCR beta chain has only a few counts. Its antigen is currently unknown. These data are taken from a study of tumor-infiltrating lymphocytes in primary liver carcinoma. General study findings and limits: Detection in all five tumor regions applied to only about 7.5-24% of top clones.

From roughly 0.55 ug of total RNA, TCR beta-specific cDNA was reverse-transcribed using a constant-region primer. Modified slightly, ARM-PCR produced TCR beta libraries over three nested multiplex PCR rounds. Investigators reported that the first two PCR rounds, at 10 cycles each, used TRBV1-TRBV30 forward primers with a C-beta reverse primer. From the multiplex PCR reads, TCRdb called clonotypes with MiXCR, one entry per CDR3 protein. This table has about 100,000 distinct CDR3 sequences, about three quarters appearing once. Unsorted bulk tissue (roughly 19-31 mg) underwent RNA and DNA co-extraction. V was pared by 0 bases and J by 4 bases, with 11 bases between. The CDR3 is made up of 15 amino acids. Per germline, CDR1 KGHDR and CDR2 SFDVKD.

Input material: liver tumor tissue from sampling region 5. The subset denotes: tumor region T5, tumor centre. The clonotype was recovered from a woman aged 55 to 70 with primary liver carcinoma and hepatitis B virus infection. This rearrangement joins TRBV24-1 to TRBJ2-5; the D gene is possibly TRBD2 (5 bases). CDR3 sequence (DNA): TGTGCCACCAGTGATTTGGTGGGAGACTCAGAGACCCAGTACTTC. Its translation is CATSDLVGDSETQYF.